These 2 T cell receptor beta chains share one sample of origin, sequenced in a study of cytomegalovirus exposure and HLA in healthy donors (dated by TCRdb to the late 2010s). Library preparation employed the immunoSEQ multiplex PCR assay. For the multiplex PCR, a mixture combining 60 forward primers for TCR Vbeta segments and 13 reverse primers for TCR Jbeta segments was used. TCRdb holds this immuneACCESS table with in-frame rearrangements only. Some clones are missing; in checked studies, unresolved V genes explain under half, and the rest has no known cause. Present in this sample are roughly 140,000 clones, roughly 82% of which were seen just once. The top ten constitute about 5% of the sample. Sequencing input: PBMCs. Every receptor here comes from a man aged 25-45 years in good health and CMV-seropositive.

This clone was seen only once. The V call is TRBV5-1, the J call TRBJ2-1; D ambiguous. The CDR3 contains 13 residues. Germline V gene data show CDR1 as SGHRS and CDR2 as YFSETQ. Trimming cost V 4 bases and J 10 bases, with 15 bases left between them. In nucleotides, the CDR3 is TGCGCCAGCAGCATGGGCCTACCCATCGAGCAGTTCTTC. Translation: CASSMGLPIEQFF.

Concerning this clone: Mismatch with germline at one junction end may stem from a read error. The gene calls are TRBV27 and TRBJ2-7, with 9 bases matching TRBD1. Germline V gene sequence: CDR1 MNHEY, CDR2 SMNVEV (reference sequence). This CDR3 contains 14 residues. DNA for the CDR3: TGTGCCAACAGTTTAAGACAGGGGGTCTACGAGCAGTACTTC. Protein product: CANSLRQGVYEQYF.